These T cell receptor beta chains were read from a single sample in a study of CD8+ T cells in alopecia areata. Clones were sequenced by immunoSEQ multiplex PCR, and TCRdb holds only the in-frame ones, with some missing. The data contain 93,000 or so clones, 65% to 90% of them singletons. The sample in question was CD8+ T cells sorted from blood, obtained at approximately week 31, from a patient treated with tofacitinib. These TCRs come from a human donor with alopecia areata. The CDR3 runs from the conserved cysteine through the conserved F or W. D genes are given only for firm matches. Some rows mark clone size as missing; the rest say once, few, many or name a class of expanded clone.

d_call,v_call,clone_size,j_call,cdr3_aa,cdr3_nt
TRBD1,TRBV7-9,.,TRBJ1-1,CASSPRQGAPEAFF,TGTGCCAGCAGCCCACGACAGGGGGCCCCTGAAGCTTTCTTT
.,TRBV5-6,.,TRBJ1-2,CASSRRGGYTF,TGTGCCAGCAGCCGCAGGGGTGGCTACACCTTC
TRBD1,TRBV15,.,TRBJ2-1,CATSRDRGLGNEQFF,TGTGCCACCAGCAGAGACAGGGGGCTAGGAAATGAGCAGTTCTTC
.,TRBV4-1,few,TRBJ1-5,CASSLQGNQPQHF,TGCGCCAGCAGCCTCCAGGGGAATCAGCCCCAGCATTTT
TRBD2,TRBV7-3,.,TRBJ2-3,CASSPSGGPTDTQYF,TGTGCCAGCAGCCCGAGCGGGGGGCCCACAGATACGCAGTATTTT
TRBD1,TRBV5-1,.,TRBJ1-1,CASSGTGQGLSEAFF,TGCGCCAGCAGCGGGACGGGACAGGGCTTGTCGGAGGCTTTCTTT
.,TRBV9,.,TRBJ2-2,CASSPPTGELFF,TGTGCCAGCAGCCCACCCACCGGGGAGCTGTTTTTT
.,TRBV2,.,TRBJ2-1,CASRETSSSYNEQFF,TGTGCCAGCAGGGAGACTTCAAGCTCCTACAATGAGCAGTTCTTC
.,TRBV9,.,TRBJ2-3,CASSMEGTSTDTQYF,TGTGCCAGCAGCATGGAGGGGACTAGCACAGATACGCAGTATTTT
.,TRBV7-2,once,TRBJ2-1,CASSFGAPYNEQFF,TGTGCCAGCAGCTTCGGAGCGCCCTACAATGAGCAGTTCTTC
.,TRBV29-1,.,TRBJ2-7,CSVQFSSQREQYF,TGCAGCGTTCAATTCTCCAGCCAACGGGAGCAGTACTTC
TRBD1,TRBV7-9,.,TRBJ2-7,CASSIETGIHEQYF,TGTGCCAGCAGCATAGAGACAGGGATCCACGAGCAGTACTTC
TRBD2,TRBV18,.,TRBJ2-1,CASSPVAGAYNEQFF,TGTGCCAGCTCACCGGTAGCGGGAGCCTACAATGAGCAGTTCTTC
.,TRBV29-1,.,TRBJ2-1,CSVELGNYNEQFF,TGCAGCGTTGAATTGGGTAACTACAATGAGCAGTTCTTC
.,TRBV6-4,.,TRBJ2-3,CASSEVPSGTDTQYF,TGTGCCAGCAGTGAAGTTCCTAGCGGCACAGATACGCAGTATTTT
.,TRBV5-1,.,TRBJ2-7,CASSTSSRVETYEQYF,TGCGCCAGCAGCACCTCCTCTCGGGTGGAGACCTACGAGCAGTACTTC
TRBD1,TRBV9,.,TRBJ1-2,CASSADRVGYTF,TGTGCCAGCAGCGCCGACAGGGTTGGCTACACCTTC
.,TRBV7-2,.,TRBJ2-7,CASSFPGERSYEQYF,TGTGCCAGCAGCTTCCCAGGGGAGCGGTCCTACGAGCAGTACTTC
.,TRBV4-2,.,TRBJ2-7,CASSQDRTGTYEQYF,TGTGCCAGCAGCCAAGATAGAACAGGGACCTACGAGCAGTACTTC
TRBD1,TRBV5-4,.,TRBJ2-7,CASSHPGQGARSYEQYF,TGTGCCAGCAGCCATCCGGGACAGGGGGCCCGATCCTACGAGCAGTACTTC
TRBD2,TRBV27,.,TRBJ2-7,CASGLAGKLREQYF,TGTGCCAGCGGACTAGCGGGGAAACTACGGGAGCAGTACTTC
.,TRBV11-2,.,TRBJ2-2,CASSLGVVSNTGELFF,TGTGCCAGCAGCTTAGGGGTCGTCTCGAACACCGGGGAGCTGTTTTTT
TRBD1,TRBV6-1,.,TRBJ2-1,CASSEFLTGQQGREQFF,TGTGCCAGCAGTGAGTTTCTCACGGGACAGCAAGGCCGGGAGCAGTTCTTC
.,TRBV15,.,TRBJ1-1,CATSRRTEDEAFF,TGTGCCACCAGCAGGCGGACGGAGGATGAAGCTTTCTTT
.,TRBV2,.,TRBJ2-2,CASRGRGELFF,TGTGCCAGCAGGGGCAGAGGGGAGCTGTTTTTT
.,TRBV5-1,.,TRBJ1-6,CASSLGQSLYNSPLHF,TGCGCCAGCAGCTTGGGACAGAGCCTCTATAATTCACCCCTCCACTTT
.,TRBV2,.,TRBJ2-3,CASSDEVRSTDTQYF,TGTGCCAGCAGTGACGAGGTCAGGAGCACAGATACGCAGTATTTT
TRBD2,TRBV5-1,.,TRBJ2-5,CASSRSIAGGRETQYF,TGCGCCAGCAGCCGTTCAATAGCGGGAGGAAGGGAGACCCAGTACTTC
.,TRBV5-4,few,TRBJ2-3,CASSLLGGSSTDTQYF,TGTGCCAGCAGTTTGCTGGGGGGATCTAGCACAGATACGCAGTATTTT
.,TRBV30,few,TRBJ2-2,CAWSTGVAGELFF,TGTGCCTGGAGTACGGGGGTGGCCGGGGAGCTGTTTTTT
.,TRBV30,.,TRBJ1-1,CAWRTVTEAFF,TGTGCCTGGAGGACAGTCACAGAAGCTTTCTTT
TRBD2,TRBV10-3,.,TRBJ2-7,CAISESLAGGHEQYF,TGTGCCATCAGTGAGTCACTAGCGGGAGGACACGAGCAGTACTTC
TRBD2,TRBV7-8,.,TRBJ2-7,CASSLAGGLAPREKQYF,TGTGCCAGCAGCTTAGCAGGGGGACTAGCACCCCGAGAGAAGCAGTACTTC
.,TRBV7-9,.,TRBJ2-1,CASSSDWEQFF,TGTGCCAGCAGCTCGGACTGGGAGCAGTTCTTC
.,TRBV10-2,.,TRBJ2-7,CASSESLYYEQYF,TGCGCCAGCAGTGAGTCCCTCTACTACGAGCAGTACTTC
TRBD2,TRBV29-1,few,TRBJ2-3,CSVVSGGATDTQYF,TGCAGCGTTGTTAGCGGGGGGGCCACAGATACGCAGTATTTT
TRBD1,TRBV5-8,.,TRBJ1-6,CASSEGQQALFSSYNSPLHF,TGTGCCAGCAGCGAGGGACAGCAAGCATTATTCAGCTCCTATAATTCACCCCTCCACTTT
TRBD1,TRBV29-1,.,TRBJ2-1,CSVEVGTVYNEQFF,TGCAGCGTTGAAGTTGGGACAGTTTACAATGAGCAGTTCTTC
TRBD1,TRBV29-1,.,TRBJ2-4,CSVPTGSKLKNIQYF,TGCAGCGTTCCGACAGGGTCCAAATTGAAAAACATTCAGTACTTC
TRBD2,TRBV27,.,TRBJ2-7,CASSLRGLAGEYEQYF,TGTGCCAGCAGTTTAAGGGGACTAGCGGGAGAGTACGAGCAGTACTTC
.,TRBV7-9,.,TRBJ1-2,CASSPGHSYGYTF,TGTGCCAGCAGCCCGGGACACTCCTATGGCTACACCTTC
TRBD1,TRBV27,.,TRBJ2-1,CASSLSGDRANNEQFF,TGTGCCAGCAGTTTATCGGGAGACAGGGCCAACAATGAGCAGTTCTTC
TRBD1,TRBV10-3,.,TRBJ1-1,CAISELGQGATEAFF,TGTGCCATCAGTGAACTTGGACAGGGGGCGACTGAAGCTTTCTTT
.,TRBV6-6,.,TRBJ2-7,CASPSSGSYEQYF,TGTGCCAGCCCATCGAGCGGATCCTACGAGCAGTACTTC
.,TRBV7-8,.,TRBJ2-3,CASSPTLGAGFTDTQYF,TGTGCCAGCAGCCCGACCCTCGGGGCAGGGTTCACAGATACGCAGTATTTT
.,TRBV5-1,.,TRBJ1-1,CASSFRDPNREAFF,TGCGCCAGCAGCTTTCGGGACCCGAATAGGGAAGCTTTCTTT
.,TRBV5-1,.,TRBJ2-1,CASSLVASNEQFF,TGCGCCAGCAGCTTGGTAGCAAGCAATGAGCAGTTCTTC
TRBD1,TRBV7-9,.,TRBJ2-7,CASSSGQGYGEQYF,TGTGCCAGCAGCTCGGGACAGGGTTACGGCGAGCAGTACTTC
TRBD1,TRBV6-1,.,TRBJ1-1,CASSEWGTGVEAFF,TGTGCCAGCAGTGAATGGGGGACAGGGGTTGAAGCTTTCTTT
.,TRBV13,once,TRBJ2-6,CASSTPESGANVLTF,TGTGCCAGCAGCACTCCCGAATCTGGGGCCAACGTCCTGACTTTC
.,TRBV5-4,.,TRBJ1-1,CASNQGHFGNTEAFF,TGTGCCAGCAATCAGGGGCATTTCGGCAACACTGAAGCTTTCTTT
TRBD1,TRBV6-6,.,TRBJ1-1,CASSLRTDRDAEAFF,TGTGCCAGCAGTTTACGCACGGACAGGGACGCTGAAGCTTTCTTT
TRBD2,TRBV27,.,TRBJ2-7,CASSLAAGGSYEQYF,TGTGCCAGCAGTTTAGCAGCGGGAGGTAGCTACGAGCAGTACTTC
TRBD2,TRBV29-1,few,TRBJ2-7,CSVEEGTSGGDYEQYF,TGCAGCGTTGAAGAAGGGACTAGCGGGGGCGACTACGAGCAGTACTTC